A selection of T cell receptor beta chains follows, all from one sample in a study of CD8 T cells in ankylosing spondylitis. A single record per CDR3 protein comes from TCRdb applying MiXCR to the 5' RACE reads. Of around 150,000 distinct CDR3 sequences in the sample, over 10% were seen once. Sequenced input: blood, either unsorted or a sorted T cell fraction (not recorded which). Source of these receptors: a female donor with ankylosing spondylitis or in good health (not recorded which). CDR3s include the opening cysteine and the closing phenylalanine or tryptophan. Fields, in order: J gene, V gene, CDR3 protein.

TRBJ1-5	TRBV9	CVSSVEGSNQPQHF
TRBJ1-1	TRBV29-1	CSVEGTGEAFF
TRBJ1-1	TRBV20-1	CSARGRGAFF
TRBJ2-3	TRBV10-3	CAIKQRELEDTQYF
TRBJ2-5	TRBV18	CASSQGERETQYF
TRBJ1-4	TRBV12-3/TRBV12-4	CASNLDEKLFF
TRBJ1-5	TRBV6-1	CASRGGAGQPQHF
TRBJ2-1	TRBV6-5	CASSYFAGAGYNEQFF
TRBJ1-1	TRBV5-1	CASSLNLDRGTEAFF
TRBJ1-2	TRBV28	CASSLGDGLYGYTF
TRBJ2-1	TRBV7-9	CASGGRNEQFF
TRBJ2-5	TRBV7-9	CASSLASGQETQYF
TRBJ2-7	TRBV2	CASRGRGQRYEQYF
TRBJ2-1	TRBV12-3/TRBV12-4	CASSFQLAEQFF
TRBJ2-7	TRBV6-5	CASSSTDGYEQYF
TRBJ1-2	TRBV5-5	CASSLGITNYGYTF
TRBJ2-2	TRBV20-1	CSARDVETGELFF
TRBJ2-3	TRBV30	CAWSAPGQGNTDTQYF
TRBJ2-7	TRBV28	CASSLWGAQLYEQYF
TRBJ1-2	TRBV20-1	CSARPTGDYGYTF
TRBJ2-2	TRBV25-1	CATQPPLNTGELFF
TRBJ2-2	TRBV5-1	CASSFGLAGTGELFF
TRBJ2-5	TRBV28	CASSMTGGRGETQYF
TRBJ2-1	TRBV5-1	CASSTGTSPSYNEQFF
TRBJ2-1	TRBV2	CASRTMSSYNEQFF
TRBJ1-1	TRBV5-1	CASSGQGFTEAFF
TRBJ1-1	TRBV12-3/TRBV12-4	CASTVSNRGTEAFF
TRBJ1-1	TRBV5-1	CASRELNTEAFF
TRBJ2-3	TRBV5-4	CASSAGPTSTDTQYF
TRBJ2-7	TRBV5-1	CASSPRTGVREQYF
TRBJ1-2	TRBV7-9	CASSYRGFVGYTF
TRBJ1-2	TRBV28	CASSPGTADYGYTF
TRBJ2-2	TRBV12-3/TRBV12-4	CASSLRQNTGELFF
TRBJ2-7	TRBV5-1	CASSSGGNPYEQYF
TRBJ2-2	TRBV20-1	CSARANSGSRTGELFF
TRBJ2-7	TRBV21-1	CASSKEGRRGKLYEQYF
TRBJ2-2	TRBV28	CARNPPAGLLDTGELFF
TRBJ2-5	TRBV20-1	CSAGSEGTQYF
TRBJ2-1	TRBV19	CASSISEGEQFF
TRBJ2-7	TRBV29-1	CSVASGQVAYEQYF
TRBJ2-3	TRBV6-5	CATGDYSTDTQYF
TRBJ2-1	TRBV5-5	CASSFSDGRAERSEQFF
TRBJ2-3	TRBV20-1	CSASGLAGRNTQYF
TRBJ1-1	TRBV4-1	CASSLIGASNTEAFF
TRBJ2-7	TRBV28	CASSSPSSGMGSYEQYF
TRBJ2-6	TRBV7-2	CASSFDLSGANVLTF
TRBJ2-7	TRBV4-2	CASSQAGLAGNYEQYF
TRBJ1-1	TRBV10-1	CASSELQGNTEAFF
TRBJ2-3	TRBV24-1	CATSDLPGGPTDTQYF
TRBJ2-3	TRBV7-9	CASRPRTTDTQYF
TRBJ1-1	TRBV7-2	CASSRGQGLTWGEAFF
TRBJ2-3	TRBV29-1	CSAAHRSTDTQYF
TRBJ1-1	TRBV20-1	CSAWDRGQTEAFF
TRBJ2-3	TRBV4-1	CASSQGTGADTQYF
TRBJ2-1	TRBV5-1	CASSLGTSGSTTGNEQFF
TRBJ1-3	TRBV6-1	CASSGTTGTGNTIYF
TRBJ2-7	TRBV10-3	CAIRGAYEQYF
TRBJ2-1	TRBV7-2	CASSALMTAGVYNEQFF
TRBJ2-1	TRBV12-3/TRBV12-4	CAVKRTSVYNEQFF
TRBJ1-1	TRBV20-1	CSGTNRNTEAFF